Each of the 5 T cell receptor beta chains below was sequenced from the same sample in a study of cytomegalovirus exposure and HLA in healthy donors. PCR amplification relied on 60 Vbeta primers (plus 13 Jbeta primers). Libraries were prepared by immunoSEQ multiplex PCR; TCRdb keeps only in-frame clonotypes and omits some of them. The data hold about 110,000 clones, with 70% to 80% observed a single time. The sample consisted of PBMCs. All receptors come from a female donor in good health and CMV-seronegative.

The rearrangement links TRBV27 to TRBJ2-7; 8 bases line up with TRBD2. Looked up from germline, CDR1 is MNHEY and CDR2 is SMNVEV (reference sequence). The V segment lost 4 bases and the J segment 0 bases; nucleotides outside the gene matches: 5. This CDR3 spans 15 amino acids. CDR3 residues: CASSSRLALSYEQYF. In nucleotides, the CDR3 is TGTGCCAGCAGTTCCCGACTAGCGCTCTCCTACGAGCAGTACTTC.

The chain has TRBV11-3 and TRBJ1-1, with no clear D. The germline gives CDR1 SGHNT, CDR2 YENEEA. The length of the CDR3 is 13 residues. Trimming removed 3 bases from V and 10 bases from J, with 15 bases in between. The CDR3 reads CASSFPPRGGAFF. CDR3 DNA: TGTGCCAGCAGCTTTCCCCCCCGTGGAGGAGCTTTCTTT.

The chain joins TRBV30 to TRBJ1-2; no clear D gene. Germline CDR1 and CDR2: GTSNPN and SVGIG (reference sequence). The CDR3 runs 13 residues. The V and J ends lost 1 base and 1 base respectively, with 7 bases between them. The CDR3, as DNA: TGTGCCTGGAGTGCCGAGCTTAACTATGGCTACACCTTC. Its translation: CAWSAELNYGYTF.

The gene calls are TRBV7-7 and TRBJ2-1; D is ambiguous. The germline CDR1 and CDR2 sequences are SSHAT and FNYEAQ (reference sequence). CDR3 size: 13 residues. V lost 4 bases to trimming and J lost 9 bases, with 13 bases between them. The CDR3 bases are TGTGCCAGCAGCTCATCCTCGATGAGTGAGCAGTTCTTC. Translated, it gives CASSSSSMSEQFF.

This chain joins TRBV18 and TRBJ1-1; D ambiguous. Germline assignment: CDR1 KGHSH and CDR2 LQKENI. The CDR3 has 15 amino acids. Trimming took 0 bases from V and 3 from J, leaving 11 bases between them. The CDR3 spells CASSPPRGGDTEAFF. The CDR3 bases are TGTGCCAGCTCACCACCCCGAGGAGGTGACACTGAAGCTTTCTTT.